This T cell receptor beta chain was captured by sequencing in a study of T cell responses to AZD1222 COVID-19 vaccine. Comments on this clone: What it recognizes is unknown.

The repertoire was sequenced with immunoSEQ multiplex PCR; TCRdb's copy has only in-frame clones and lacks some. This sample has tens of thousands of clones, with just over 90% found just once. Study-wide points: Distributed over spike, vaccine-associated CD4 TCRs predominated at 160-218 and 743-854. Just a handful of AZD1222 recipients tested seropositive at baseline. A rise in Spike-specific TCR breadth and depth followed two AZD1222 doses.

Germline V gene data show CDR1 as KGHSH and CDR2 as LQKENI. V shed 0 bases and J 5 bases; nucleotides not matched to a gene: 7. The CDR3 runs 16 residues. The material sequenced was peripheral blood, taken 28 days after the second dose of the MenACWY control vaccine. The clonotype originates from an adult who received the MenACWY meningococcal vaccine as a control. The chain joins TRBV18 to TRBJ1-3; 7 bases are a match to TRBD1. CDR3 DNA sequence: TGTGCCAGCTCACCACCCACGACAGGGAGTAGAAACACCATATATTTT. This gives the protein CASSPPTTGSRNTIYF.